One T cell receptor beta chain is described in this entry. CDR3 length equals 13 residues. V was shortened by 2 bases and J by 6 bases, with 9 bases between the two germline ends. The germline V gene encodes CDR1 MDHEN and CDR2 SYDVKM. This specimen belongs to a study of blood T cell repertoires in COVID-19. As processed by the authors: Amplification from reference gene primers served as the basis for estimated nucleated cell counts. Using immunoSEQ multiplex PCR, the repertoire was profiled, and TCRdb retains in-frame clones only, with some absent. V and J calls and clone size follow that table, whereas D and trimming were derived from the DNA. The profile covers some 96,000 clones, with roughly 90% appearing a single time and about 7.4% taken by the ten largest.

The source of this sequence is a man aged 30-40 years in a cohort sampled during active COVID-19. The chain has TRBV28 and TRBJ2-3; no definite D call. Material for sequencing was peripheral blood. Here the CDR3 reads CASSLGAPDTQYF. As DNA, the CDR3 is TGTGCCAGCAGTTTAGGAGCCCCGGATACGCAGTATTTT.